These T cell receptor beta chains were read from a single sample in a study of blood T cell repertoires in COVID-19. Libraries were prepared by immunoSEQ multiplex PCR; TCRdb keeps only in-frame clonotypes and omits some of them. The sample includes 150,000 to 200,000 clones, roughly 86% of them seen just once. The material sequenced was peripheral blood. The origin of the receptors is a woman in her fifties or sixties who had recovered from COVID-19. Each CDR3 is given with its conserved first and last residue. D genes are given only for firm matches. Size values are once, few and many counts, or a class for expanded clones, and some rows have none.

D gene: TRBD1
V gene: TRBV18
J gene: TRBJ2-7
clone size: NA
CDR3 DNA: TGTGCCAGCTCACCGCGACAGGGGTCCTACGAGCAGTACTTC
CDR3 protein: CASSPRQGSYEQYF

D gene: TRBD1
V gene: TRBV5-1
J gene: TRBJ2-7
clone size: NA
CDR3 DNA: TGCGCCAGCACCCTAAGGACAGGGGACAGCTCCTACGAGCAGTACTTC
CDR3 protein: CASTLRTGDSSYEQYF

D gene: TRBD1
V gene: TRBV10-3
J gene: TRBJ2-2
clone size: NA
CDR3 DNA: TGTGCCATCAGTGAGTCTACATACAGGGGGCTGTTTTTT
CDR3 protein: CAISESTYRGLFF

D gene: NA
V gene: TRBV7-5
J gene: TRBJ2-1
clone size: NA
CDR3 DNA: TGTGTCAGAAGCTCGATCCCTATTGACAGCTACAATGAGCAGTTCTTC
CDR3 protein: CVRSSIPIDSYNEQFF

D gene: NA
V gene: TRBV9
J gene: TRBJ1-5
clone size: few
CDR3 DNA: TGTGCCAGCAGCGTAGGGGGGACAAGTTATCAGCCCCAGCATTTT
CDR3 protein: CASSVGGTSYQPQHF

D gene: TRBD1
V gene: TRBV27
J gene: TRBJ1-5
clone size: NA
CDR3 DNA: TGTGCCAGCAGCCGTGGACAGGGTAGCAATCAGCCCCAGCATTTT
CDR3 protein: CASSRGQGSNQPQHF

D gene: TRBD1
V gene: TRBV7-9
J gene: TRBJ2-3
clone size: NA
CDR3 DNA: TGTGCCGGAACAGGTGGGACAGGGGTTGGCACAGATACGCAGTATTTT
CDR3 protein: CAGTGGTGVGTDTQYF

D gene: NA
V gene: TRBV6-5
J gene: TRBJ2-7
clone size: NA
CDR3 DNA: TGTGCCAGCCGTTCAGGGCTCCCCTACGAGCAGTACTTC
CDR3 protein: CASRSGLPYEQYF

D gene: TRBD1
V gene: TRBV12-3/TRBV12-4
J gene: TRBJ1-2
clone size: NA
CDR3 DNA: TGTGCCAGCAGCCACGGACAGGGCCGTGGCTACACCTTC
CDR3 protein: CASSHGQGRGYTF

D gene: TRBD1
V gene: TRBV28
J gene: TRBJ2-1
clone size: NA
CDR3 DNA: TGTGCCACCTGTTGGGGACAGGGGCCCTACAATGAGCAGTTCTTC
CDR3 protein: CATCWGQGPYNEQFF

D gene: TRBD1
V gene: TRBV19
J gene: TRBJ1-1
clone size: NA
CDR3 DNA: TGTGCCAGTAGTTCCTTCCAGACCGGGACAGGCCCCCAGAGGATATCCCCTGAAGCTTTCTTT
CDR3 protein: CASSSFQTGTGPQRISPEAFF

D gene: TRBD1
V gene: TRBV11-2
J gene: TRBJ2-3
clone size: NA
CDR3 DNA: TGTGCCAGCAGCCGTTACGGACAGGGATTAACGACAGATACGCAGTATTTT
CDR3 protein: CASSRYGQGLTTDTQYF

D gene: TRBD1
V gene: TRBV5-1
J gene: TRBJ1-4
clone size: NA
CDR3 DNA: TGCGCCAGCGGGACAGGGGACAATGAAAAACTGTTTTTT
CDR3 protein: CASGTGDNEKLFF

D gene: TRBD1
V gene: TRBV2
J gene: TRBJ2-5
clone size: NA
CDR3 DNA: TGTGCCAGCAGCCAAGACAGGGGGCCAGAGACCCAGTACTTC
CDR3 protein: CASSQDRGPETQYF

D gene: NA
V gene: TRBV9
J gene: TRBJ2-5
clone size: NA
CDR3 DNA: TGTGCCAGCAGCGTAGGGAGCGGAAACCAAGAGACCCAGTACTTC
CDR3 protein: CASSVGSGNQETQYF

D gene: NA
V gene: TRBV27
J gene: TRBJ2-3
clone size: once
CDR3 DNA: TGTGCCAGCAGAACTACTAGGCTCACAGATACGCAGTATTTT
CDR3 protein: CASRTTRLTDTQYF

D gene: NA
V gene: TRBV7-9
J gene: TRBJ1-1
clone size: NA
CDR3 DNA: TGTGCCAGCAATATTATGGGGAGCACTGAAGCTTTCTTT
CDR3 protein: CASNIMGSTEAFF

D gene: NA
V gene: TRBV29-1
J gene: TRBJ1-2
clone size: NA
CDR3 DNA: TGCAGTGTGGTGGGGGGGGCGCAGAGTAACTATGGCTACACCTTC
CDR3 protein: CSVVGGAQSNYGYTF

D gene: NA
V gene: TRBV28
J gene: TRBJ1-2
clone size: few
CDR3 DNA: TGTGCCAGCAGTTTAGTTCCGGGTACCTATGGCTACACCTTC
CDR3 protein: CASSLVPGTYGYTF

D gene: TRBD2
V gene: TRBV19
J gene: TRBJ2-1
clone size: NA
CDR3 DNA: TGTGCCAGTGCTCTAACTAGCGGGGGACACAATGAGCAGTTCTTC
CDR3 protein: CASALTSGGHNEQFF

D gene: NA
V gene: TRBV9
J gene: TRBJ1-6
clone size: NA
CDR3 DNA: TGTGCCAGCAGCGGCGGTCGGGGGAGCTCCTATAATTCACCCCTCCACTTT
CDR3 protein: CASSGGRGSSYNSPLHF

D gene: NA
V gene: TRBV5-5
J gene: TRBJ1-3
clone size: NA
CDR3 DNA: TGTGCCAGCAGCTTGAGGAGGGATGGAAACACCATATATTTT
CDR3 protein: CASSLRRDGNTIYF

D gene: TRBD2
V gene: TRBV2
J gene: TRBJ2-3
clone size: NA
CDR3 DNA: TGTGCCAGCAGTGAGGGTAGCGGGATCACAGATACGCAGTATTTT
CDR3 protein: CASSEGSGITDTQYF

D gene: NA
V gene: TRBV24-1
J gene: TRBJ2-7
clone size: NA
CDR3 DNA: TGTGCCACCAGTGGTGGCCCTAGGGGAGAGCAGTACTTC
CDR3 protein: CATSGGPRGEQYF

D gene: TRBD2
V gene: TRBV27
J gene: TRBJ2-1
clone size: few
CDR3 DNA: TGTGCCAGCGGGAGCGGGGGGGCCATTAGTGAGCAGTTCTTC
CDR3 protein: CASGSGGAISEQFF

D gene: TRBD1
V gene: TRBV2
J gene: TRBJ1-6
clone size: NA
CDR3 DNA: TGTGCCAGCAGGACGGGACAGGGAAATTCACCCCTCCACTTT
CDR3 protein: CASRTGQGNSPLHF

D gene: NA
V gene: TRBV19
J gene: TRBJ1-2
clone size: NA
CDR3 DNA: TGTGCCAGTAAGGGGCGGCTCTCTGGCTACACCTTC
CDR3 protein: CASKGRLSGYTF

D gene: NA
V gene: TRBV28
J gene: TRBJ2-7
clone size: NA
CDR3 DNA: TGTGCCAGCAGTTTTTCATACGAGCAGTACTTC
CDR3 protein: CASSFSYEQYF

D gene: NA
V gene: TRBV2
J gene: TRBJ1-1
clone size: NA
CDR3 DNA: TGTGCCAGGACCAGGAACCAGAACACTGAAGCTTTCTTT
CDR3 protein: CARTRNQNTEAFF

D gene: NA
V gene: TRBV20-1
J gene: TRBJ2-7
clone size: NA
CDR3 DNA: TGCAGTGCTGCAGGGAACGAGCAGTACTTC
CDR3 protein: CSAAGNEQYF